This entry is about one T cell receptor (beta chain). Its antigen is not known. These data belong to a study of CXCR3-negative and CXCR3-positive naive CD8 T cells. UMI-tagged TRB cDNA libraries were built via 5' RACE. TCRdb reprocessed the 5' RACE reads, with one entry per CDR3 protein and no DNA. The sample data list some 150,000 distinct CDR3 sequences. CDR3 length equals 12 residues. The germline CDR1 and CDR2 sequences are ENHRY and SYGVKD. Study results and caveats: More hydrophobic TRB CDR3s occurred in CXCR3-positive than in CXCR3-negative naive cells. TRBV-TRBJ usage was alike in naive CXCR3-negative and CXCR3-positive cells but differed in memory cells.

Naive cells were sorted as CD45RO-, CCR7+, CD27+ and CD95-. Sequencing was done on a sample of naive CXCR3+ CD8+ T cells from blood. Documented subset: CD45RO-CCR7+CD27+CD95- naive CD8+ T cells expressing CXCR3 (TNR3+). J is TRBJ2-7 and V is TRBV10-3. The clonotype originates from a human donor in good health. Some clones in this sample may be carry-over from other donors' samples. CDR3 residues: CAISDHLYEQYF.